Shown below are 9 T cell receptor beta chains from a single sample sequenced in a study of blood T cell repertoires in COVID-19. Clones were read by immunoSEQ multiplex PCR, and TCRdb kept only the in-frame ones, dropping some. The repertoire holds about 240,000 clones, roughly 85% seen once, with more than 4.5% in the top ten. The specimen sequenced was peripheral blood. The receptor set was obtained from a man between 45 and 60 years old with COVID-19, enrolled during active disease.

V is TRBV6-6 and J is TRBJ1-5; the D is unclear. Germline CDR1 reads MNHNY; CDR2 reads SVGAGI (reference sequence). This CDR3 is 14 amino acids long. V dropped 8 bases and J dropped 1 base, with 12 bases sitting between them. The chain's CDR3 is CASVKLESNQPQHF. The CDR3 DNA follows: TGTGCCAGCGTAAAATTGGAGAGCAATCAGCCCCAGCATTTT.

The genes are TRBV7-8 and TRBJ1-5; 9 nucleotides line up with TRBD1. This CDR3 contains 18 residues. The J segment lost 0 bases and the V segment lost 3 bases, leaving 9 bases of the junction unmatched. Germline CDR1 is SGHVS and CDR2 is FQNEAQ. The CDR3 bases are TGTGCCAGCAGCTTCGGGACAGGGATGGGCTATAGCAATCAGCCCCAGCATTTT. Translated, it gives CASSFGTGMGYSNQPQHF. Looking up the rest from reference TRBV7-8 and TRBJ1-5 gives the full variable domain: GAGVSQSPRYKVAKRGQDVALRCDPISGHVSLFWYQQALGQGPEFLTYFQNEAQLDKSGLPSDRFFAERPEGSVSTLKIQRTQQEDSAVYLCASSFGTGMGYSNQPQHFGDGTRLSIL.

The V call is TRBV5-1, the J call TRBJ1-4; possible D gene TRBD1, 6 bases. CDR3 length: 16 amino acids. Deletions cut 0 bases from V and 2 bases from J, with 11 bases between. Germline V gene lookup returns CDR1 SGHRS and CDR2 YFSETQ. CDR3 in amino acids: CASSLVGQTTNEKLFF. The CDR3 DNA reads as TGCGCCAGCAGCTTGGTAGGACAGACGACTAATGAAAAACTGTTTTTT.

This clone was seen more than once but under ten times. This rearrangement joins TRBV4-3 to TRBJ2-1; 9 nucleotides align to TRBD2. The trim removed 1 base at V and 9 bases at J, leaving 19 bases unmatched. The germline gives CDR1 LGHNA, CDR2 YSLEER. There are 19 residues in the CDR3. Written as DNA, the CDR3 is TGCGCCAGCAGCCAAGCTCTGGTTTCGCGGGGGGGAAGGTCGGGTGAGCAGTTCTTC. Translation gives CASSQALVSRGGRSGEQFF.

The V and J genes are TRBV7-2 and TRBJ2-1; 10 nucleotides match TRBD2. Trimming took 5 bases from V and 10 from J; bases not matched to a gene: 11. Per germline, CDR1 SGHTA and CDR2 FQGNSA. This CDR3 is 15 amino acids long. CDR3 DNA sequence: TGTGCCAGCAGCCCCCACCAGCGGGGGGGCCGGGAGCAGTTCTTC. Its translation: CASSPHQRGGREQFF.

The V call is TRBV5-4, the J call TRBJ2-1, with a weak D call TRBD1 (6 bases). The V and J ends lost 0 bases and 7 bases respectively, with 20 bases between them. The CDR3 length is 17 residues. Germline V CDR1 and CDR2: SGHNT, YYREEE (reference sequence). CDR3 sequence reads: CASSLGGTSMGSNEQFF. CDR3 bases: TGTGCCAGCAGCTTGGGGGGGACATCTATGGGTTCAAATGAGCAGTTCTTC. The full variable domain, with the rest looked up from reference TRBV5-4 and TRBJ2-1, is ETGVTQSPTHLIKTRGQQVTLRCSSQSGHNTVSWYQQALGQGPQFIFQYYREEENGRGNFPPRFSGLQFPNYSSELNVNALELDDSALYLCASSLGGTSMGSNEQFFGPGTRLTVL.

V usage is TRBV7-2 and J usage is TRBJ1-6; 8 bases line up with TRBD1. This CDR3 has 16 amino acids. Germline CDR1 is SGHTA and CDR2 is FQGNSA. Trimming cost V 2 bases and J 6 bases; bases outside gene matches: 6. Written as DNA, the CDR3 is TGTGCCAGCAGCTTACAGGGGGCAGTGGGTAATTCACCCCTCCACTTT. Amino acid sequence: CASSLQGAVGNSPLHF.

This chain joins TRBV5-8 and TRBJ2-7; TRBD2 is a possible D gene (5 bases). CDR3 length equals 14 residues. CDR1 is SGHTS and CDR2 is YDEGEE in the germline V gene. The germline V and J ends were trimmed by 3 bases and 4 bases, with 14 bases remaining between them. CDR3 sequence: CASSWWGESYEQYF. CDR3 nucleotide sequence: TGTGCCAGCAGCTGGTGGGGAGAATCGTACGAGCAGTACTTC.

CDR3 in amino acids: CASSFYGQRETQYF. The CDR3 nucleotides are TGTGCCAGCAGTTTCTACGGACAGAGGGAGACCCAGTACTTC. V and J are TRBV28 and TRBJ2-5; D perhaps matches TRBD1 (6 bases). V lost 3 bases to trimming and J lost 5 bases, with 13 bases between them. Germline V CDR1 and CDR2: MDHEN, SYDVKM. This CDR3 contains 14 residues.